This is a list of T cell receptor beta chains from one sample in a study of beta chain features in type 1 diabetes. TCRdb's table, derived via immunoSEQ multiplex PCR, lists solely in-frame clones and lacks some. Of more than 250,000 clones listed, 24% were seen once; the top ten hold over 0.01%. The sample was naive CD4+ T cells from blood. The origin of the receptors is a young woman with type 1 diabetes. CDR3s include the opening cysteine and the closing phenylalanine or tryptophan. D genes are given only for firm matches. Clone size is shown for a subset of rows, as once, few, many or a class of expanded clone.

clone_size: few; d_call: NA; j_call: TRBJ2-4; v_call: TRBV12-2; cdr3_aa: CASRLARGGIYF; cdr3_nt: TGTGCAAGTCGCTTAGCGCGAGGGGGAATTTACTTC
clone_size: few; d_call: NA; j_call: TRBJ1-1; v_call: TRBV28; cdr3_aa: CASRINRDTEAFF; cdr3_nt: TGTGCCAGCAGGATAAACAGAGACACTGAAGCTTTCTTT
clone_size: NA; d_call: TRBD1; j_call: TRBJ2-4; v_call: TRBV28; cdr3_aa: CASTQGVAKNIQYF; cdr3_nt: TGTGCCAGTACACAGGGGGTAGCCAAAAACATTCAGTACTTC
clone_size: few; d_call: NA; j_call: TRBJ2-5; v_call: TRBV5-1; cdr3_aa: CASSWAFLERETQYF; cdr3_nt: TGCGCCAGCAGCTGGGCATTCCTCGAACGGGAGACCCAGTACTTC
clone_size: NA; d_call: TRBD1; j_call: TRBJ2-7; v_call: TRBV6-5; cdr3_aa: CASSPDRGYAYEQYF; cdr3_nt: TGTGCCAGCAGTCCCGACAGGGGTTATGCCTACGAGCAGTACTTC
clone_size: NA; d_call: NA; j_call: TRBJ2-7; v_call: TRBV28; cdr3_aa: CASSQQGYEQYF; cdr3_nt: TGTGCCAGCAGCCAACAGGGCTACGAGCAGTACTTC
clone_size: few; d_call: NA; j_call: TRBJ2-1; v_call: TRBV23-1; cdr3_aa: CASSHSGSNEQFF; cdr3_nt: TGCGCCAGCAGTCATTCGGGAAGCAATGAGCAGTTCTTC
clone_size: few; d_call: NA; j_call: TRBJ2-7; v_call: TRBV11-2; cdr3_aa: CASRQTGGAGEQYF; cdr3_nt: TGTGCCAGCAGACAAACAGGGGGGGCCGGCGAGCAGTACTTC
clone_size: few; d_call: TRBD1; j_call: TRBJ2-3; v_call: TRBV5-1; cdr3_aa: CASSSGQGIDTQYF; cdr3_nt: TGCGCCAGCAGCTCGGGACAGGGGATAGATACGCAGTATTTT
clone_size: NA; d_call: NA; j_call: TRBJ2-3; v_call: TRBV30; cdr3_aa: CAWTLLGGTQYF; cdr3_nt: TGTGCCTGGACCCTATTAGGCGGTACGCAGTATTTT
clone_size: NA; d_call: TRBD2; j_call: TRBJ2-1; v_call: TRBV29-1; cdr3_aa: CSVEGGLADYSYNEQFF; cdr3_nt: TGCAGCGTTGAAGGGGGACTAGCGGACTACTCCTACAATGAGCAGTTCTTC
clone_size: few; d_call: NA; j_call: TRBJ2-2; v_call: TRBV7-3; cdr3_aa: CASSFSGSGELFF; cdr3_nt: TGTGCCAGCAGCTTTTCGGGGTCCGGGGAGCTGTTTTTT
clone_size: NA; d_call: TRBD1; j_call: TRBJ2-5; v_call: TRBV4-1; cdr3_aa: CASSRVGQGGETQYF; cdr3_nt: TGCGCCAGCAGCCGGGTGGGACAGGGTGGAGAGACCCAGTACTTC
clone_size: NA; d_call: NA; j_call: TRBJ1-3; v_call: TRBV5-4; cdr3_aa: CASSLGQTSGNTIYF; cdr3_nt: TGTGCCAGCAGCTTAGGACAGACCTCTGGAAACACCATATATTTT
clone_size: NA; d_call: TRBD1; j_call: TRBJ1-1; v_call: TRBV5-1; cdr3_aa: CASSLQLRTGTNTEAFF; cdr3_nt: TGCGCCAGCAGCCTTCAACTTCGGACAGGGACGAACACTGAAGCTTTCTTT
clone_size: few; d_call: NA; j_call: TRBJ2-1; v_call: TRBV19; cdr3_aa: CASRVREREFF; cdr3_nt: TGTGCCAGCCGGGTACGGGAAAGGGAATTCTTC
clone_size: NA; d_call: NA; j_call: TRBJ1-1; v_call: TRBV29-1; cdr3_aa: CSGDRILNTEAFF; cdr3_nt: TGCAGCGGTGACAGAATACTGAACACTGAAGCTTTCTTT
clone_size: few; d_call: TRBD2; j_call: TRBJ2-1; v_call: TRBV25-1; cdr3_aa: CASRGGSNEQFF; cdr3_nt: TGTGCCAGCAGGGGGGGGTCCAATGAGCAGTTCTTC
clone_size: NA; d_call: TRBD2; j_call: TRBJ2-5; v_call: TRBV27; cdr3_aa: CASSFGLGLQETQYF; cdr3_nt: TGTGCCAGCAGTTTCGGACTAGGCCTCCAAGAGACCCAGTACTTC
clone_size: NA; d_call: NA; j_call: TRBJ2-7; v_call: TRBV7-3; cdr3_aa: CASSQAASDSYEQYF; cdr3_nt: TGTGCCAGCAGCCAGGCGGCTAGCGACTCCTACGAGCAGTACTTC
clone_size: NA; d_call: NA; j_call: TRBJ2-4; v_call: TRBV5-1; cdr3_aa: CASSLSGKNIQYF; cdr3_nt: TGCGCCAGCAGCTTGTCGGGCAAAAACATTCAGTACTTC
clone_size: few; d_call: NA; j_call: TRBJ2-1; v_call: TRBV7-3; cdr3_aa: CASSTLTGNEQFF; cdr3_nt: TGTGCCAGCAGCACCCTTACAGGGAATGAGCAGTTCTTC
clone_size: NA; d_call: TRBD2; j_call: TRBJ2-2; v_call: TRBV5-1; cdr3_aa: CASSLGLADTGELFF; cdr3_nt: TGCGCCAGCAGCCTGGGACTAGCGGACACCGGGGAGCTGTTTTTT
clone_size: NA; d_call: NA; j_call: TRBJ2-4; v_call: TRBV6-5; cdr3_aa: CASSTGFSLDIQYF; cdr3_nt: TGTGCCAGCTCCACAGGGTTTTCTCTGGACATTCAGTACTTC
clone_size: NA; d_call: NA; j_call: TRBJ2-3; v_call: TRBV11-2; cdr3_aa: CASSFTGYTDTQYF; cdr3_nt: TGTGCCAGCAGCTTTACAGGGTACACAGATACGCAGTATTTT
clone_size: few; d_call: NA; j_call: TRBJ2-7; v_call: TRBV11-2; cdr3_aa: CASSSGHEQYF; cdr3_nt: TGTGCCAGCAGCAGTGGCCACGAGCAGTACTTC
clone_size: few; d_call: TRBD2; j_call: TRBJ2-2; v_call: TRBV5-1; cdr3_aa: CASSLDPSGSTTGELFF; cdr3_nt: TGCGCCAGCAGCTTGGACCCTAGCGGGAGTACAACCGGGGAGCTGTTTTTT
clone_size: NA; d_call: NA; j_call: TRBJ1-3; v_call: TRBV7-9; cdr3_aa: CASRVLTESSGNTIYF; cdr3_nt: TGTGCCAGCAGAGTTTTGACGGAGAGCTCTGGAAACACCATATATTTT